The 6 T cell receptor beta chains given below trace back to one sample, sequenced in a study of shared clonotypes between healthy human individuals. TCRdb's table, derived via immunoSEQ multiplex PCR, lists solely in-frame clones and lacks some. The data contain around 700,000 clones, around 72% of them singletons. Sequencing was done on a sample of memory CD4+ T cells sorted from blood. Stated subset: CD45RA-negative fraction. These receptors came from a woman in her twenties or thirties in good health.

This clone appeared a few times. The genes are TRBV2 and TRBJ2-3; 7 bases are shared with TRBD1. The ends lost 5 bases at V and 1 base at J; junction bases unmatched: 6. CDR1 is SNHLY, CDR2 FYNNEI, per germline. The CDR3 is 15 residues long. The DNA for the CDR3 is TGTGCCAGCAGTCCCAGGACAGGAGGCACAGATACGCAGTATTTT. It translates to CASSPRTGGTDTQYF.

J is TRBJ2-3 and V is TRBV5-1, with 8 positions matching TRBD2. With V trimmed by 4 bases and J by 4 bases, 8 bases remained unmatched. This CDR3 is 15 amino acids long. Looked up from germline, CDR1 is SGHRS and CDR2 is YFSETQ. The CDR3 loop is CASSGSGRHADTQYF. For the CDR3, the DNA is TGCGCCAGCAGCGGGAGCGGGAGACACGCAGATACGCAGTATTTT.

V usage is TRBV4-1 and J usage is TRBJ2-1, with D possibly TRBD2 on 6 matching bases. This CDR3 is 20 amino acids long. Germline CDR1 MGHRA, CDR2 YSYEKL. V was cut by 0 bases and J by 4 bases, with 25 bases left in between. In DNA, the CDR3 is TGCGCCAGCAGCCAAGACCGGGACTTCTCTCCAGCCCCAAAGTACAATGAGCAGTTCTTC. Protein sequence: CASSQDRDFSPAPKYNEQFF.

This clone was found once. A junction end diverges from the germline sequence, so it may reflect a read error. The genes are TRBV27 and TRBJ2-7; D not certain. The germline CDR1 and CDR2 sequences are MNHEY and SMNVEV (reference sequence). The CDR3 sequence is 13 residues long. The CDR3 DNA is TGTGCCACCTCCCTACGTTCGGGCTACGAGCAGTGCTTC. It encodes CATSLRSGYEQCF.

V usage is TRBV10-3 and J usage is TRBJ2-7; no clear D gene. Per germline, CDR1 ENHRY and CDR2 SYGVKD. There are 13 residues in the CDR3. Trimming removed 0 bases from V and 6 bases from J, with 9 bases in between. The CDR3 sequence is CAISESGSPEQYF. DNA for the CDR3: TGTGCCATCAGTGAGTCTGGCAGCCCCGAGCAGTACTTC.

This clone has a handful of counts. The chain couples TRBV5-4 to TRBJ2-2; 7 bases fit TRBD2. The CDR3 length is 15 residues. Germline V gene sequence: CDR1 SGHNT, CDR2 YYREEE (reference sequence). J was trimmed by 6 bases and V by 4 bases; bases with no gene match: 9. The CDR3, as DNA: TGTGCCAGCAGCACCGGGAGCAGCGGGGCCGGGGAGCTGTTTTTT. Translated, it gives CASSTGSSGAGELFF.